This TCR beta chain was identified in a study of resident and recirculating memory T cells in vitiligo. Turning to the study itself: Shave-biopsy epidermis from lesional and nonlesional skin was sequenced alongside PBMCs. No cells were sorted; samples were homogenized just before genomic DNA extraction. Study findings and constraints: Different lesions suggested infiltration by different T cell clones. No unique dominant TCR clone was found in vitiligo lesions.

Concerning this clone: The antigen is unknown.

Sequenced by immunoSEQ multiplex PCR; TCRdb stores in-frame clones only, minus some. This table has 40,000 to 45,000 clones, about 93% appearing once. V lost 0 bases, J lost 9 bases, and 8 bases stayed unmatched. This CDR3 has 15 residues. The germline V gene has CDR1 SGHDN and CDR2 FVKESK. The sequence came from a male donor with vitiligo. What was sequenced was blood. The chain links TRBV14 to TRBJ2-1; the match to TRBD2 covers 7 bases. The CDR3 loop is CASSQDPVGRSEQFF. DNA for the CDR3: TGTGCCAGCAGCCAAGACCCAGTCGGGAGGAGTGAGCAGTTCTTC. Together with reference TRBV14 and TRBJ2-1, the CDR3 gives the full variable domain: EAGVTQFPSHSVIEKGQTVTLRCDPISGHDNLYWYRRVMGKEIKFLLHFVKESKQDESGMPNNRFLAERTGGTYSTLKVQPAELEDSGVYFCASSQDPVGRSEQFFGPGTRLTVL.